A selection of T cell receptor beta chains follows, all from one sample in a study of CD8+ T cells in alopecia areata. Here immunoSEQ multiplex PCR was the method, and the copy in TCRdb shows in-frame clones only, minus some. The sample carries approximately 200,000 clones, 60% recorded once. The sample was CD4+ T cells sorted from blood, taken at week 4, from a patient treated with tofacitinib. The receptors here all came from a human donor with alopecia areata. Both conserved end residues are part of each CDR3. D genes are given only for firm matches. Expanded clones are given a class, and other clones once, few, many or no size at all.

v_gene	abundance	d_gene	j_gene	CDR3nt	CDR3aa
TRBV7-8	NA	NA	TRBJ1-1	TGTGCCAGCAGTATGGCAGGGAACACTGAAGCTTTCTTT	CASSMAGNTEAFF
TRBV30	few	NA	TRBJ1-4	TGTGCCTGGAGTTCCGCGACAGTTCATGAAAAACTGTTTTTT	CAWSSATVHEKLFF
TRBV28	NA	NA	TRBJ2-3	TGTGCCAGCAACGCCGGCCAGGGGCGGTGGGAAGATACGCAGTATTTT	CASNAGQGRWEDTQYF
TRBV6-5	few	NA	TRBJ1-2	TGTGCCAGCGGGGGGGGGCTCTTGTCGCGCTATGGCTACACCTTC	CASGGGLLSRYGYTF
TRBV20-1	few	NA	TRBJ1-5	TGCAGTGCTAGAAGAGGGACCCAACAGCATTTT	CSARRGTQQHF
TRBV5-1	NA	NA	TRBJ1-1	TGCGCCAGCAGGGGTCCGGGGAACACTGAAGCTTTCTTT	CASRGPGNTEAFF
TRBV23-1	NA	NA	TRBJ2-7	TGCGCCAGCAGTCGGAGAGGCGAGCAGTACTTC	CASSRRGEQYF
TRBV4-3	NA	TRBD1	TRBJ1-2	TGCGCCAGCAGCCGAGAGGACAGGGCGGGTGGCTACACCTTC	CASSREDRAGGYTF
TRBV30	few	NA	TRBJ1-5	TGTGCCTGGAGTGTGGGGAAGCTCAATCAGCCCCAGCATTTT	CAWSVGKLNQPQHF
TRBV7-2	once	NA	TRBJ1-2	TGTGCCAGCGGGCTGCAGGGGAGTCGGTACACCTTC	CASGLQGSRYTF
TRBV28	few	NA	TRBJ1-1	TGTGCCAGCAGATACAGCAGAGTGAACACTGAAGCTTTCTTT	CASRYSRVNTEAFF
TRBV30	NA	TRBD1	TRBJ2-7	TGTGCCTGGAGTGTGGGTGCGAGGGGGACAGGGGGTCTCGGCGAGCAGTACTTC	CAWSVGARGTGGLGEQYF
TRBV30	NA	NA	TRBJ1-6	TGTGCCTGGAGTCCTCCCAGCCCCTATAATTCACCCCTCCACTTT	CAWSPPSPYNSPLHF
TRBV30	NA	NA	TRBJ1-1	TGTGCCTGCGCAGGGTCCTACACTGAAGCTTTCTTT	CACAGSYTEAFF
TRBV5-1	NA	TRBD1	TRBJ2-3	TGCGCCAGCAGCTTGGGACAGGGTAGGCCAGATACGCAGTATTTT	CASSLGQGRPDTQYF
TRBV6-5	NA	NA	TRBJ1-6	TGTGCCAGCAGCGGACAGAGCGGTAATTCACCCCTCCACTTT	CASSGQSGNSPLHF
TRBV2	NA	NA	TRBJ2-7	TGTGCCAGCAGCTTGGAATACGAGCAGTACTTC	CASSLEYEQYF
TRBV30	NA	NA	TRBJ1-2	TGTGCCTGGAGTCCGGACGGAAGTTTCTATGGCTACACCTTC	CAWSPDGSFYGYTF
TRBV7-2	NA	NA	TRBJ2-7	TGTGCCAGCAGCTTAAAAGGGGGTTCCTACGAGCAGCACTTC	CASSLKGGSYEQHF
TRBV5-6	NA	NA	TRBJ2-7	TGTGCCAGCAGCTCCGGGCGCCAGCAGTACTTC	CASSSGRQQYF
TRBV18	NA	NA	TRBJ2-1	TGTGCCAGCTCACCACAAGTAGGGAGCTCCTACAATGAGCAGTTCTTC	CASSPQVGSSYNEQFF
TRBV5-4	few	NA	TRBJ1-1	TGTGCCAGCAGCTTGGAGGGCTCTCTCACTGAAGCTTTCTTT	CASSLEGSLTEAFF
TRBV27	NA	NA	TRBJ1-5	TGTGCCAGCAGTGCCCCGGGGCTCTATCAGCCCCAGCATTTT	CASSAPGLYQPQHF
TRBV27	NA	NA	TRBJ1-6	TGTGCCAGCACCCTTGGGCGGAGGGGGGATAATTCACCCCTCCACTTT	CASTLGRRGDNSPLHF
TRBV28	NA	NA	TRBJ1-6	TGTGCCAGCAGTTTAGCAGATAATTCACCCCTCCACTTT	CASSLADNSPLHF
TRBV5-1	once	NA	TRBJ1-2	TGCGCCAGCAGTTTTTTAGACACCCAGTCCGGCTACACCTTC	CASSFLDTQSGYTF
TRBV9	NA	TRBD1	TRBJ2-2	TGTGCCAGCAGCTTCGGGACAGATTCGAACACCGGGGAGCTGTTTTTT	CASSFGTDSNTGELFF
TRBV7-8	NA	TRBD2	TRBJ2-5	TGTGCCAGCAGCTCCCGCGGGGGGCCATCGGAGACCCAGTACTTC	CASSSRGGPSETQYF
TRBV25-1	NA	NA	TRBJ1-2	TGTGCCAGCAGTGGGCCAACGGGCAGGACACTCTATGGCTACACCTTC	CASSGPTGRTLYGYTF
TRBV4-3	few	NA	TRBJ2-7	TGCGCCAGCAGCCAAGATTGGGGCCGGGGCGAGCAGTACTTC	CASSQDWGRGEQYF
TRBV7-9	NA	TRBD1	TRBJ2-5	TGTGCCAGCAGCTTAGCCCCGACAGGGGATGGGGAGACCCAGTACTTC	CASSLAPTGDGETQYF
TRBV20-1	NA	NA	TRBJ1-2	TGCAGTGCTAGAGTGGGAGGGGGCTACACCTTC	CSARVGGGYTF
TRBV12-5	NA	TRBD1	TRBJ1-5	TGTGCTAGTGGCCCAGACAGGGGCAATCAGCCCCAGCATTTT	CASGPDRGNQPQHF
TRBV29-1	NA	TRBD1	TRBJ2-7	TGCAGCGTTGCCGTCGGGGGACAGGGAGTCGAGCAGTACTTC	CSVAVGGQGVEQYF
TRBV29-1	NA	NA	TRBJ2-7	TGCAGCGTTGGTCCGAACTCCTACGAGCAGTACTTC	CSVGPNSYEQYF
TRBV30	NA	TRBD2	TRBJ2-1	TGTGCCTGGGAAACTAGCGGGGGGAGAAATGAGCAGTTCTTC	CAWETSGGRNEQFF
TRBV7-9	NA	NA	TRBJ1-2	TGTGCCAGCAGCTTAGCGGGCCTACTTAACTATGGCTACACCTTC	CASSLAGLLNYGYTF
TRBV29-1	NA	TRBD2	TRBJ2-1	TGCAGCGTTGGGCGGGGGGCGTACAATGAGCAGTTCTTC	CSVGRGAYNEQFF
TRBV6-6	NA	NA	TRBJ1-6	TGTGCCAGCTCCCCCAGGGATAATTCACCCCTCCACTTT	CASSPRDNSPLHF
TRBV29-1	NA	NA	TRBJ2-1	TGCAGCGTTTGGGACACTCGCTCCTACAATGAGCAGTTCTTC	CSVWDTRSYNEQFF
TRBV5-6	NA	NA	TRBJ1-5	TGTGCCAGCAGCGACGGGAGCGGCAATCAGCCCCAGCATTTT	CASSDGSGNQPQHF
TRBV7-9	few	TRBD1	TRBJ1-3	TGTGCCAGCAGCCTAGGACAGGGGAGTGCTGGAAACACCATATATTTT	CASSLGQGSAGNTIYF
TRBV29-1	few	NA	TRBJ1-2	TGCAGCGCATCAGAAAACTATGGCTACACCTTC	CSASENYGYTF
TRBV7-9	few	NA	TRBJ2-1	TGTGCCAGCAGCTTAGCAGGGGCGGTCGATGAGCAGTTCTTC	CASSLAGAVDEQFF
TRBV30	NA	NA	TRBJ1-5	TGTGCCTGGACCTTGGACCCTTATCAGCCCCAGCATTTT	CAWTLDPYQPQHF
TRBV12-2	few	NA	TRBJ1-1	TGTGCAAGTCGCTTATGGTGTTGTTCGGGACAGGGGAACACTGAAGCTTTCTTT	CASRLWCCSGQGNTEAFF
TRBV2	NA	TRBD1	TRBJ1-5	TGTGCCAGCAGTGGGCAGGGGGCTGGTCAGCCCCAGCATTTT	CASSGQGAGQPQHF